This entry lists 20 T cell receptor beta chains sequenced from one sample in a study of vaccination and CD4 T cells after COVID-19. Sequencing of DNA taken from cultured CD4+ T cells relied on the Oncomine TCR Beta short-read assay. From the PCR reads, TCRdb called clonotypes with MiXCR, one entry per CDR3 protein. This table holds roughly 14,000 distinct CDR3 sequences, 51% found once. Treatment noted: roughly ten-day PBMC culture with coronavirus spike peptide pools or control peptides (ViraFEST assay). These TCRs' antigens remain unknown. This specimen was CD4+ T cells from blood, cultured in vitro, taken before SARS-CoV-2 vaccination. The receptor source for this set is a human donor who had recovered from COVID-19.

This clonotype occurred once. V and J are TRBV12-3 or TRBV12-4 and TRBJ1-2; the match to TRBD1 covers 10 bases. V trimming: 6 bases; J trimming: 2 bases; junction bases outside the gene matches: 9. The CDR3 extends over 16 amino acids. CDR3 loop: CASRQNTGQGNYGYTF. As DNA, the CDR3 is TGTGCCAGCAGACAGAACACGGGACAGGGGAACTATGGCTACACCTTC.

The chain carries TRBV2 and TRBJ1-1; D not resolved. V lost 4 bases, J lost 5 bases, and 17 bases lay in between. Germline V gene sequence: CDR1 SNHLY, CDR2 FYNNEI. The CDR3 runs 15 residues. CDR3 nucleotides: TGTGCCAGCAGTGGGGGTAGCTGGGTAGGGACTGAAGCTTTCTTT. It codes for CASSGGSWVGTEAFF.

The chain recombines TRBV24-1 with TRBJ2-3, with 7 bases lining up with TRBD1. Losses at the gene ends were 1 base for V and 0 bases for J; bases not matched to a gene: 6. Germline CDR1 is KGHDR and CDR2 is SFDVKD. The length of the CDR3 is 17 residues. The DNA for the CDR3 is TGTGCCACCAGTGATTTTAAGGACAGGAGTAGCACAGATACGCAGTATTTT. It encodes CATSDFKDRSSTDTQYF.

Within the sample, this clonotype is large. The rearrangement joins TRBV24-1 to TRBJ2-1; 9 positions match TRBD1. The CDR3 is 16 amino acids. Germline CDR1 and CDR2: KGHDR and SFDVKD. V shed 6 bases and J 3 bases; nucleotides not matched to a gene: 8. The CDR3 DNA sequence: TGTGCCACCAGTAGTCCCAGGACAGGGGACTACAATGAGCAGTTCTTC. This sequence encodes CATSSPRTGDYNEQFF.

This chain uses TRBV6-5 with TRBJ1-1; no clear D. Deletions cut 0 bases from V and 7 bases from J, with 9 bases between. Germline V gene sequence: CDR1 MNHEY, CDR2 SVGAGI. The CDR3 consists of 13 residues. CDR3 region: CASSYSTGREAFF. In nucleotides, the CDR3 is TGTGCCAGCAGTTACTCTACGGGCCGTGAAGCTTTCTTT.

The chain joins TRBV20-1 to TRBJ2-7; 12 bases match TRBD1. The CDR3 has 17 amino acids. After removal of 2 bases from V and 5 bases from J, the junction contained 13 bases not matched to a gene. Germline assignment: CDR1 DFQATT and CDR2 SNEGSKA (reference sequence). The CDR3 spells CSARNPNPGQGAHEQYF. The CDR3 nucleotides read TGCAGTGCTAGAAACCCCAACCCGGGACAGGGGGCCCACGAGCAGTACTTC.

The chain couples TRBV6-5 to TRBJ1-3, with a possible D match to TRBD1 (5 bases). V lost 1 base to trimming and J lost 0 bases, with 13 bases between them. This CDR3 has 17 amino acids. CDR1 is MNHEY and CDR2 is SVGAGI in the germline V gene. The CDR3: CASSYLVTAFSGNTIYF. CDR3 sequence (DNA): TGTGCCAGCAGTTACTTAGTGACAGCTTTCTCTGGAAACACCATATATTTT.

This clonotype occurred once. V is TRBV10-2 and J is TRBJ1-5, with TRBD1 matching 7 bases. The CDR3 totals 14 residues. V lost 7 bases to trimming and J lost 4 bases; unmatched junction nucleotides: 7. From germline, CDR1 is WSHSY and CDR2 SAAADI. In DNA, the CDR3 is TGCGCCAGCAACCCGGGACAGATAAATCAGCCCCAGCATTTT. It encodes CASNPGQINQPQHF.

The chain recombines TRBV6-2 or TRBV6-3 with TRBJ2-7; D call uncertain. Germline CDR1 is MNHEY and CDR2 is SVGEGT. The germline V and J ends were trimmed by 5 bases and 3 bases, with 5 bases remaining between them. The CDR3 extends over 11 amino acids. The DNA of the CDR3 is TGTGCCAGCAGTACTTACTACGAGCAGTACTTC. This translates into CASSTYYEQYF.

The J gene is TRBJ1-2, the V gene TRBV14, with unresolved D. This CDR3 region has 13 residues. Germline V CDR1 and CDR2: SGHDN, FVKESK. The ends were cut back, 2 bases at V and 5 bases at J, with 9 bases in the middle. CDR3 bases: TGTGCCAGCAGCCAAAAGGGAAAGTATGGCTACACCTTC. Its protein product is CASSQKGKYGYTF.

The chain has TRBV7-9 and TRBJ1-1; D is uncertain. Germline V gene lookup returns CDR1 SEHNR and CDR2 FQNEAQ (reference sequence). CDR3 length equals 15 residues. Trimming took off 5 bases at V and 0 bases at J, with 13 bases between the two ends. CDR3 in amino acids: CASSHNLGVNTEAFF. CDR3 in DNA: TGTGCCAGCAGCCACAACCTCGGGGTGAACACTGAAGCTTTCTTT.

In nucleotides, the CDR3 is TGTGCCACCAGTGACACGGGGGGCGATCAGCCCCAGCATTTT. Translated, it gives CATSDTGGDQPQHF. V is TRBV24-1 and J is TRBJ1-5; tentative D call: TRBD1 (6 bases). V lost 4 bases to trimming and J lost 5 bases, with 11 bases between them. The CDR3 runs to 14 residues. Per the germline V gene, CDR1 is KGHDR and CDR2 is SFDVKD.

The V gene is TRBV4-2, the J gene TRBJ2-1, with 12 bases identical to TRBD2. Germline V CDR1 and CDR2: LGHNA, YNFKEQ. Losses at the gene ends were 0 bases for V and 5 bases for J; bases not matched to a gene: 5. This CDR3 is built from 17 residues. The CDR3 DNA reads TGTGCCAGCAGCCAAGAGCTAGCGGGAGGGCCGGACAATGAGCAGTTCTTC. This translates into CASSQELAGGPDNEQFF.

By share, this clonotype counts as medium-sized. This chain uses TRBV7-3 with TRBJ2-2, with 7 positions matching TRBD2. Germline CDR1 reads SGHTA; CDR2 reads FQGTGA. J was trimmed by 7 bases and V by 5 bases; bases with no gene match: 13. The CDR3 has 16 residues. In DNA, the CDR3 is TGTGCCAGCAGCCCCCGCCGGGCGGGAGCGGTCGGGGAGCTGTTTTTT. It encodes CASSPRRAGAVGELFF.

CDR3 DNA sequence: TGTGCCAGCAGTCCAGACCGAGGGGGGAACACTGAAGCTTTCTTT. It specifies CASSPDRGGNTEAFF. The chain uses TRBV6-1 and TRBJ1-1, with D possibly being TRBD1 (6 bases). There are 15 residues in the CDR3. V was trimmed by 5 bases and J by 1 base, leaving 14 bases between them. From germline, CDR1 is MNHNS and CDR2 SASEGT.

The genes are TRBV6-1 and TRBJ2-1, with a tentative D call TRBD1 (6 bases). The CDR3 has 16 amino acids. Germline CDR1 reads MNHNS; CDR2 reads SASEGT. V was clipped by 7 bases and J by 1 base, with 17 bases between them. CDR3 bases: TGTGCCAGCAAAGGGGACCAGGGGACGTCCTACAATGAGCAGTTCTTC. Protein sequence: CASKGDQGTSYNEQFF.

The gene calls are TRBV6-1 and TRBJ1-6, with D unresolved. The germline CDR1 and CDR2 sequences are MNHNS and SASEGT. Between the trimmed V and J ends, which lost 6 bases and 8 bases, there was a span of 14 bases. This CDR3 is built from 14 residues. The CDR3 DNA is TGTGCCAGCAGCTATAGGACCGGCTATTCACCCCTCCACTTT. This sequence encodes CASSYRTGYSPLHF.

The chain has TRBV19 and TRBJ1-6; 8 positions match TRBD1. Germline loops: CDR1 LNHDA, CDR2 SQIVND (reference sequence). After removal of 4 bases from V and 11 bases from J, the junction contained 10 bases not matched to a gene. This CDR3 spans 15 amino acids. CDR3 in amino acids: CASSTGGETVAPLHF. The CDR3 region has the DNA TGTGCCAGTAGTACAGGGGGCGAGACAGTTGCACCCCTCCACTTT.

V and J are TRBV6-2 or TRBV6-3 and TRBJ2-7; 10 bases line up with TRBD2. This CDR3 is 13 amino acids long. From germline, CDR1 is MNHEY and CDR2 SVGEGT. V gave up 9 bases and J gave up 1 base; unmatched junction bases: 3. This CDR3 reads CASSGRKSYEQYF. The CDR3 coding sequence is TGTGCCAGTAGCGGGAGGAAGTCCTACGAGCAGTACTTC.

The rearrangement uses TRBV20-1 and TRBJ2-5, with TRBD1 identical over 8 bases. The CDR3 length is 15 residues. CDR1 and CDR2 from the germline V gene are DFQATT and SNEGSKA (reference sequence). Trimming removed 4 bases from V and 0 bases from J; junction bases left unmatched: 7. The CDR3 loop reads CSAINPGQDQETQYF. CDR3 coding DNA: TGCAGTGCTATAAATCCGGGACAGGACCAAGAGACCCAGTACTTC.